This entry is about one TCR beta chain. Its antigen is not identified. This table comes from immunoSEQ multiplex PCR, and its TCRdb copy is limited to in-frame clones, with some not included. The sample shows more than 80,000 clones, 88% of them seen only once. CDR1 SGHKS and CDR2 YYEKEE come from the germline V gene (reference sequence). The V end lost 5 bases, the J end lost 0 bases, and 12 bases lay between the germline ends. There are 15 residues in the CDR3. These data originate in a study of identifying expanded T cells in peripheral blood. Findings and limits, study-wide: Across healthy donors, higher total template counts meant significantly greater approximately 2-week count variance. Technical replicates showed about 1.2 changed clones; around two weeks approximately 16; four weeks 19.

Collection occurred without any documented infections or immune events in donors. Material: blood. This TCR derives from a person between 18 and 75 years old in good health. The V and J genes are TRBV5-5 and TRBJ1-5; D perhaps matches TRBD1 (6 bases). The CDR3 DNA reads TGTGCCAGCAGGCCCGGACAGTATAGCAATCAGCCCCAGCATTTT. This gives the protein CASRPGQYSNQPQHF.